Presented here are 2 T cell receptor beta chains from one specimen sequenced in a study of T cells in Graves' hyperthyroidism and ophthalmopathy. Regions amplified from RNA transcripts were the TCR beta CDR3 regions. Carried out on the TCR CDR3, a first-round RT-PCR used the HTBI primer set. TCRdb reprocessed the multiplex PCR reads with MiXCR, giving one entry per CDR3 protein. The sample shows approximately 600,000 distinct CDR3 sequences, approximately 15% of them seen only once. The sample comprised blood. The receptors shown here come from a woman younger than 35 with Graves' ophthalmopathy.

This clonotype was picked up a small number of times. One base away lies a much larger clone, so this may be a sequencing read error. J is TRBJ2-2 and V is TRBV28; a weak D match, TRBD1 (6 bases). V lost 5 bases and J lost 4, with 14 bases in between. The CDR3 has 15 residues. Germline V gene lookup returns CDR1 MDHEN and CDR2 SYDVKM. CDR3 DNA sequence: TGTGCCAGCAGTATCTGCACAGGGACCACCGGGGAGCTGTTTTTT. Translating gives CASSICTGTTGELFF.

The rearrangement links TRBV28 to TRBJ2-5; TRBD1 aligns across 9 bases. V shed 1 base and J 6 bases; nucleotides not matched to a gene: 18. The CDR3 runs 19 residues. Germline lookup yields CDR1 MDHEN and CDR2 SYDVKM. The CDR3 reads CASSLLIPTGQGRFKTQYF. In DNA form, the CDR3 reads TGTGCCAGCAGTTTATTGATCCCCACGGGACAGGGAAGGTTCAAGACCCAGTACTTC.